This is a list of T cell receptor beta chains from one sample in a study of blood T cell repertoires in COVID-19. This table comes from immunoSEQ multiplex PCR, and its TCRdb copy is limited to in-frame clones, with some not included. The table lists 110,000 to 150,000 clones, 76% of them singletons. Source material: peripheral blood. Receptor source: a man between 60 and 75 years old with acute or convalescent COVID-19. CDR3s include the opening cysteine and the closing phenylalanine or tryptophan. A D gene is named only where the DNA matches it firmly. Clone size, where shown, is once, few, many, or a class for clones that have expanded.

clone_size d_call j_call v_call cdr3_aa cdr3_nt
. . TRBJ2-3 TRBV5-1 CASSLGGTGSDTQYF TGCGCCAGCAGCTTGGGGGGAACAGGATCAGATACGCAGTATTTT
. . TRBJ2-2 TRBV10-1 CASSAGQPGQATGELFF TGCGCCAGCAGTGCCGGACAGCCGGGACAAGCTACCGGGGAGCTGTTTTTT
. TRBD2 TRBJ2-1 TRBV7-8 CASSLSLWRREPGKGRNEQFF TGTGCCAGCAGCTTAAGCCTCTGGCGGCGGGAGCCGGGTAAGGGGCGGAATGAGCAGTTCTTC
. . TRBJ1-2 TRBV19 CASSIFSGNYGYTF TGTGCCAGTAGTATTTTCTCAGGGAACTATGGCTACACCTTC
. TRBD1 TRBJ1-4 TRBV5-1 CASSLGGTATNEKLFF TGCGCCAGCAGCTTGGGGGGGACAGCAACTAATGAAAAACTGTTTTTT
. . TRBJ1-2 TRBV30 CAWSVRDKQGYTF TGTGCCTGGAGTGTACGGGACAAGCAGGGCTACACCTTC
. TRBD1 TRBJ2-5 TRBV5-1 CASSYGQGALETQYF TGCGCCAGCAGCTATGGACAGGGGGCGTTAGAGACCCAGTACTTC
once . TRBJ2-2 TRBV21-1 CSSSKDVGTSGRALWVGELFF TGTTCCAGCAGCAAAGACGTAGGGACTAGCGGGAGGGCCCTCTGGGTCGGGGAGCTGTTTTTT
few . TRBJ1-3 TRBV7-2 CASSLDSFSGYGNTIYF TGTGCCAGCAGCTTAGACTCGTTTTCGGGTTACGGAAACACCATATATTTT
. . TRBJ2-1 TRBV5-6 CASSKTVYNEQFF TGTGCCAGCAGCAAGACAGTATACAATGAGCAGTTCTTC
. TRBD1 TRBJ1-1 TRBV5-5 CASSSPDRASLTTEAFF TGTGCCAGCAGCAGCCCAGACAGGGCCAGTTTAACGACTGAAGCTTTCTTT
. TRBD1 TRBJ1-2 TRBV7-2 CASSLRGRQGADYGYTF TGTGCCAGCAGCTTAAGGGGAAGGCAGGGGGCGGACTATGGCTACACCTTC
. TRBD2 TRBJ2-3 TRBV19 CASSIQGLAGEGADTQYF TGTGCCAGTAGTATTCAGGGACTAGCGGGAGAAGGTGCAGATACGCAGTATTTT
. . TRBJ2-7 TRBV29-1 CSVELGWPQQYF TGCAGCGTTGAGTTGGGCTGGCCTCAGCAGTACTTC
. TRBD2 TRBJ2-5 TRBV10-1 CASSESIQRGQETQYF TGCGCCAGCAGTGAGTCAATACAGCGGGGACAAGAGACCCAGTACTTC
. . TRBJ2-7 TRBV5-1 CASSEVAGGSYEQYF TGCGCCAGCAGCGAAGTCGCCGGGGGCTCCTACGAGCAGTACTTC
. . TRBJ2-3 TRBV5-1 CASSYRAPTDTQYF TGCGCCAGCAGCTACCGCGCGCCCACAGATACGCAGTATTTT
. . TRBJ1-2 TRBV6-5 CASSYLGTKNYGYTF TGTGCCAGCAGTTACCTTGGGACAAAGAACTATGGCTACACCTTC
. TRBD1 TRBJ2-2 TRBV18 CASSPVGTAGELFF TGTGCCAGCTCGCCAGTCGGGACAGCTGGGGAGCTGTTTTTT
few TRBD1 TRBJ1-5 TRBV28 CASSSPGTGMNQPQHF TGTGCCAGCAGCTCGCCTGGGACAGGAATGAATCAGCCCCAGCATTTT
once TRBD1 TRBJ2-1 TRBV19 CASSHPTSSGGRSNEQFF TGTGCCAGTAGTCACCCCACCTCCTCAGGGGGCCGGAGCAATGAGCAGTTCTTC
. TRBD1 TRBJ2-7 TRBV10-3 CAISGDWDRTYEQYF TGTGCCATCAGTGGGGATTGGGACAGGACCTACGAGCAGTACTTC
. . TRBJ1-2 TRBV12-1 CASSLATGGNYGYTF TGTGCCAGCAGCTTAGCAACAGGGGGCAACTATGGCTACACCTTC
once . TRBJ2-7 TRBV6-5 CASSRDFTSYEQYF TGTGCCAGCAGCCGGGATTTCACCTCCTACGAGCAGTACTTC
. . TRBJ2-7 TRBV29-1 CSVGGQYEQYF TGCAGCGTTGGAGGACAGTACGAGCAGTACTTC
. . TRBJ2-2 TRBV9 CASSVEMGPTGELFF TGTGCCAGCAGCGTAGAGATGGGGCCCACCGGGGAGCTGTTTTTT
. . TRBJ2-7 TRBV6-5 CASSSQGEGSREQYF TGTGCCAGCAGCTCACAGGGGGAGGGGTCGCGGGAGCAGTACTTC
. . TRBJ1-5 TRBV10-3 CAISESGRGSNQPQHF TGTGCCATCAGTGAGTCGGGAAGGGGCAGCAATCAGCCCCAGCATTTT
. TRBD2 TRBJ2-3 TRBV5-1 CASSNPLAGGADTQYF TGCGCCAGCAGCAACCCTCTAGCGGGAGGCGCAGATACGCAGTATTTT
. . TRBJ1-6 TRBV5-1 CASTMGGLGNSPLHF TGCGCCAGCACCATGGGGGGGCTCGGTAATTCACCCCTCCACTTT
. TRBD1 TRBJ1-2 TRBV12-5 CASGLASRTGNTF TGTGCTAGTGGTTTGGCCTCCCGGACAGGTAACACCTTC
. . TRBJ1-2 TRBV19 CASSPPGGANYGYTF TGTGCCAGTAGCCCCCCGGGGGGTGCAAACTATGGCTACACCTTC
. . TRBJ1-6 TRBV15 CATSRDLESPLHF TGTGCCACCAGCAGAGATCTGGAGTCACCCCTCCACTTT
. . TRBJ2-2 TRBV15 CATSRSGGVNTGELFF TGTGCCACCAGCAGATCGGGCGGGGTGAACACCGGGGAGCTGTTTTTT
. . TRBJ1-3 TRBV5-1 CASSTTRGNTIYF TGCGCCAGCAGCACGACTCGAGGAAACACCATATATTTT
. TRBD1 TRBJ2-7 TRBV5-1 CASRDTGGYHYEQYF TGCGCCAGCAGGGATACAGGGGGCTATCACTACGAGCAGTACTTC
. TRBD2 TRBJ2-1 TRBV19 CASRETGGQDEQFF TGTGCCAGTAGAGAAACGGGAGGCCAGGATGAGCAGTTCTTC
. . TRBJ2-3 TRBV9 CASSVGAGRDTQYF TGTGCCAGCAGCGTAGGGGCGGGAAGGGATACGCAGTATTTT
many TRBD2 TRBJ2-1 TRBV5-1 CASSLYGTSGGAYNEQFF TGCGCCAGCAGCTTGTACGGGACTAGCGGGGGAGCCTACAATGAGCAGTTCTTC
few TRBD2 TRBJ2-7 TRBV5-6 CASRRWTSGTHEQYF TGTGCCAGCAGACGGTGGACTAGCGGGACGCACGAGCAGTACTTC
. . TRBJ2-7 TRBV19 CATFDWISYEQYF TGTGCCACCTTCGACTGGATCTCCTACGAGCAGTACTTC
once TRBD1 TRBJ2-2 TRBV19 CATRTGAGTVTGELFF TGTGCCACCAGGACAGGGGCCGGGACTGTCACCGGGGAACTGTTTTTT